A selection of T cell receptor beta chains follows, all from one sample in a study of blood T cell repertoires in COVID-19. TCRdb's table, derived via immunoSEQ multiplex PCR, lists solely in-frame clones and lacks some. The sample yields around 190,000 clones, more than 75% seen once. Sample: peripheral blood. These receptors were collected from a woman aged 40 to 55 with COVID-19, enrolled during active disease. Both conserved end residues are part of each CDR3. A D gene is named only where the DNA matches it firmly. Size tells how often a clone was seen (once, few, many) or the class of an expanded clone, and some rows leave it out.

V: TRBV6-5
J: TRBJ2-5
size: once
D: -
CDR3: CASSRETQYF
DNA: TGTGCCAGTTCTAGGGAGACCCAGTACTTC

V: TRBV15
J: TRBJ2-7
size: many
D: -
CDR3: CATSRDPGSYEQYF
DNA: TGTGCCACCAGCAGAGACCCAGGGTCCTACGAGCAGTACTTC

V: TRBV6-2/TRBV6-3
J: TRBJ2-5
size: -
D: TRBD2
CDR3: CASSRPGLAVVETQYF
DNA: TGTGCCAGCAGCCGTCCGGGACTAGCGGTAGTTGAGACCCAGTACTTC

V: TRBV27
J: TRBJ1-2
size: once
D: -
CDR3: CASSLFSQALMGGGYTF
DNA: TGTGCCAGCAGTTTATTCAGTCAGGCGCTAATGGGGGGGGGCTACACCTTC

V: TRBV7-6
J: TRBJ2-5
size: -
D: TRBD2
CDR3: CASSPGGDRVETQYF
DNA: TGTGCCAGCAGCCCGGGGGGGGATCGGGTAGAGACCCAGTACTTC

V: TRBV27
J: TRBJ1-3
size: -
D: -
CDR3: CASSLIGRTSGNTIYF
DNA: TGTGCCAGCAGCCTAATAGGGAGGACCTCTGGAAACACCATATATTTT

V: TRBV1
J: TRBJ2-5
size: -
D: -
CDR3: CTSSQDPGSRGRAQETQYF
DNA: TGCACCAGCAGCCAAGATCCGGGCTCTCGCGGGAGGGCTCAGGAGACCCAGTACTTC

V: TRBV7-6
J: TRBJ1-1
size: -
D: -
CDR3: CASSLGQTFTTEAFF
DNA: TGTGCCAGCAGCTTAGGACAAACATTTACCACTGAAGCTTTCTTT

V: TRBV5-1
J: TRBJ1-6
size: -
D: TRBD1
CDR3: CASSEGTGGTPLHF
DNA: TGCGCCAGCAGCGAAGGGACAGGGGGCACACCCCTCCACTTT

V: TRBV7-2
J: TRBJ2-2
size: -
D: -
CDR3: CASSPNRNTGELFF
DNA: TGTGCCAGCAGCCCTAACCGGAACACCGGGGAGCTGTTTTTT

V: TRBV11-3
J: TRBJ2-7
size: -
D: -
CDR3: CASSLGSPSYEQYF
DNA: TGTGCCAGCAGCTTAGGTTCTCCCTCCTACGAGCAGTACTTC

V: TRBV6-1
J: TRBJ1-3
size: -
D: -
CDR3: CASSEWGVRNTIYF
DNA: TGTGCCAGCAGTGAGTGGGGGGTTCGAAACACCATATATTTT

V: TRBV4-3
J: TRBJ2-7
size: -
D: -
CDR3: CASSHNQGGSYEQYF
DNA: TGCGCCAGCAGCCACAATCAGGGGGGTTCCTACGAGCAGTACTTC

V: TRBV28
J: TRBJ1-2
size: -
D: -
CDR3: CASSSGSDYGYTF
DNA: TGTGCCAGTAGTTCCGGGTCAGACTATGGCTACACCTTC

V: TRBV7-9
J: TRBJ2-5
size: -
D: TRBD1
CDR3: CASSPDREKGETQYF
DNA: TGTGCCAGCAGCCCGGACAGGGAGAAAGGAGAGACCCAGTACTTC

V: TRBV18
J: TRBJ2-1
size: -
D: TRBD2
CDR3: CASSPQLLAGNNEQFF
DNA: TGTGCCAGCTCACCACAACTTCTAGCGGGGAACAATGAGCAGTTCTTC

V: TRBV7-3
J: TRBJ2-5
size: -
D: TRBD2
CDR3: CASSWPWTSQETQYF
DNA: TGTGCCAGCAGCTGGCCCTGGACTAGCCAGGAGACCCAGTACTTC

V: TRBV2
J: TRBJ1-5
size: -
D: -
CDR3: CASSEAVGGVGPQHF
DNA: TGTGCCAGCAGTGAAGCTGTGGGGGGAGTCGGGCCCCAGCATTTT

V: TRBV6-5
J: TRBJ1-5
size: -
D: -
CDR3: CASSTGPRQPQHF
DNA: TGTGCCAGCAGCACAGGGCCACGACAGCCCCAGCATTTT

V: TRBV6-5
J: TRBJ2-7
size: -
D: TRBD2
CDR3: CASRLAGPYEQYF
DNA: TGTGCCAGCAGACTAGCGGGACCCTACGAGCAGTACTTC

V: TRBV11-2
J: TRBJ2-5
size: -
D: -
CDR3: CASSLSISRETQYF
DNA: TGTGCCAGCAGCCTAAGTATTTCTAGAGAGACCCAGTACTTC

V: TRBV7-2
J: TRBJ1-1
size: -
D: TRBD1
CDR3: CASSSQEGAAEAFF
DNA: TGTGCCAGCAGCTCACAAGAGGGGGCCGCTGAAGCTTTCTTT

V: TRBV15
J: TRBJ2-7
size: -
D: -
CDR3: CATSRGGGRGRTEQYF
DNA: TGTGCCACCAGCAGAGGGGGTGGGCGGGGACGTACGGAGCAGTACTTC

V: TRBV6-5
J: TRBJ1-3
size: few
D: TRBD1
CDR3: CASSYSTGRSNTIYF
DNA: TGTGCCAGCAGTTACTCGACAGGGAGGAGTAACACCATATATTTT

V: TRBV7-3
J: TRBJ1-1
size: -
D: TRBD1
CDR3: CASSLGDRGNTEAFF
DNA: TGTGCCAGCAGCTTAGGGGACAGGGGGAACACTGAAGCTTTCTTT

V: TRBV20-1
J: TRBJ2-1
size: -
D: TRBD2
CDR3: CSASRLAGGPYNEQFF
DNA: TGCAGTGCTAGTAGACTAGCGGGAGGGCCGTACAATGAGCAGTTCTTC

V: TRBV7-7
J: TRBJ2-5
size: few
D: TRBD2
CDR3: CASSSASSGEETQYF
DNA: TGTGCCAGCAGCTCCGCTTCTAGCGGGGAAGAGACCCAGTACTTC

V: TRBV18
J: TRBJ2-7
size: -
D: -
CDR3: CASSRPGTYEQYF
DNA: TGTGCCAGCTCACGGCCGGGAACCTACGAGCAGTACTTC

V: TRBV18
J: TRBJ1-1
size: -
D: -
CDR3: CASSLQENTEAFF
DNA: TGTGCCAGCTCACTCCAGGAGAACACTGAAGCTTTCTTT

V: TRBV7-8
J: TRBJ2-3
size: -
D: TRBD2
CDR3: CASSSALAGVRDTQYF
DNA: TGTGCCAGCAGCTCGGCACTAGCGGGGGTGAGAGATACGCAGTATTTT

V: TRBV6-5
J: TRBJ1-6
size: -
D: -
CDR3: CASSWDSGGANSPLHF
DNA: TGTGCCAGCAGTTGGGACTCCGGGGGTGCAAATTCACCCCTCCACTTT

V: TRBV3-1/TRBV3-2
J: TRBJ2-1
size: -
D: -
CDR3: CASSLLGADQNNEQFF
DNA: TGTGCCAGCAGCCTCTTGGGGGCTGACCAGAACAATGAGCAGTTCTTC

V: TRBV6-2/TRBV6-3
J: TRBJ2-2
size: -
D: -
CDR3: CASSRGGSAGELFF
DNA: TGTGCCAGCAGCCGTGGGGGGTCCGCCGGGGAGCTGTTTTTT

V: TRBV29-1
J: TRBJ2-1
size: -
D: -
CDR3: CSVVSVRAYNEQFF
DNA: TGCAGCGTTGTCTCAGTCCGTGCCTACAATGAGCAGTTCTTC

V: TRBV18
J: TRBJ2-7
size: -
D: -
CDR3: CASSPHPGNYEQYF
DNA: TGTGCCAGCTCACCCCATCCGGGAAACTACGAGCAGTACTTC

V: TRBV25-1
J: TRBJ2-7
size: -
D: TRBD1
CDR3: CASSTTGSEQYF
DNA: TGTGCCAGCAGCACGACAGGGAGTGAGCAGTACTTC

V: TRBV19
J: TRBJ1-1
size: -
D: TRBD1
CDR3: CASSPTGMGNTEAFF
DNA: TGTGCCAGTAGTCCGACAGGGATGGGGAACACTGAAGCTTTCTTT

V: TRBV3-1/TRBV3-2
J: TRBJ2-7
size: -
D: -
CDR3: CASSQRGTDYEQYF
DNA: TGTGCCAGCAGCCAGCGCGGGACAGACTACGAGCAGTACTTC